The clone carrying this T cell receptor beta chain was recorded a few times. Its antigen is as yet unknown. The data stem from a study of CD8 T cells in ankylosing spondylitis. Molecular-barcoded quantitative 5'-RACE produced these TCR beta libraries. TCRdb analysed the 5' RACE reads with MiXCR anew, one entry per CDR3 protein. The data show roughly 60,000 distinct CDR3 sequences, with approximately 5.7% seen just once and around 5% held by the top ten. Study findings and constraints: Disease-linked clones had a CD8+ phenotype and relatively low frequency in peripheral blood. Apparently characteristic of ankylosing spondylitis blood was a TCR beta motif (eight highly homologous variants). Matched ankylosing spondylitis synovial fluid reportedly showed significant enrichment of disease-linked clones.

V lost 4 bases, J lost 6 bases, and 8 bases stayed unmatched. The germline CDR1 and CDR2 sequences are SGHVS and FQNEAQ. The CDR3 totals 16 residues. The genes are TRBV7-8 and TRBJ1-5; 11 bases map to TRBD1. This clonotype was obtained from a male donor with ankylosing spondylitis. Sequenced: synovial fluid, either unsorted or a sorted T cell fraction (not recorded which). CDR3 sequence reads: CASSSLTGTGGQPQHF. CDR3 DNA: TGTGCCAGCAGCTCGCTGACCGGGACAGGGGGTCAGCCCCAGCATTTT.